This T cell receptor (beta chain) came from a study of cytomegalovirus exposure and HLA in healthy donors. PCR primers comprised 60 Vbeta and 13 Jbeta primers. Produced via immunoSEQ multiplex PCR; TCRdb's table is partial and in-frame only. There are 110,000 to 150,000 clones in the sample; more than 75% occur only once, and approximately 2.5% lies in the top ten. Germline-derived CDR1 and CDR2 are SGHAT and FQNNGV. The CDR3 spans 16 residues. Notes on this clone: One end of the junction is discordant with germline, which a read error may explain.

This clonotype was obtained from a young woman in good health and CMV-seropositive. The specimen sequenced was PBMCs. The V gene is TRBV11-2, the J gene TRBJ2-2, with 9 bases fitting TRBD1. The CDR3 nucleotides are TGCGCCAGCAGCCAAGAGGGACAGGGATCTCCCGGGGAGCTGTTTTTT. Protein sequence: CASSQEGQGSPGELFF.